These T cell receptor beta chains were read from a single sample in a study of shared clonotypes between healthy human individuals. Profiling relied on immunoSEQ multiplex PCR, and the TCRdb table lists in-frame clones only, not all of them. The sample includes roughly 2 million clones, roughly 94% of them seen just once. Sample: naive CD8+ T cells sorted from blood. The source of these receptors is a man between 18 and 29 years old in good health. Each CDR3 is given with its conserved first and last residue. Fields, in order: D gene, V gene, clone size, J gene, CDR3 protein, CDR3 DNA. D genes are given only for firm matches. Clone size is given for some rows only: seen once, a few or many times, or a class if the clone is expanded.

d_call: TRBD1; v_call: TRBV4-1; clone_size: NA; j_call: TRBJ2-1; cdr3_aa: CASSSTPGTGGVGNEQFF; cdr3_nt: TGCGCCAGCAGCTCGACACCCGGGACAGGGGGCGTGGGGAATGAGCAGTTCTTC
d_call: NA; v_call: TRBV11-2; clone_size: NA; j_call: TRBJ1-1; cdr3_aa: CASSLANVMNTEAFF; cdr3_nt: TGTGCCAGCAGCTTAGCGAACGTCATGAACACTGAAGCTTTCTTT
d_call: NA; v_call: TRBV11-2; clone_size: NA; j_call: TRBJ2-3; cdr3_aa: CASSLGVGGDTQYF; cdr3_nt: TGTGCCAGCAGCTTAGGGGTAGGAGGAGATACGCAGTATTTT
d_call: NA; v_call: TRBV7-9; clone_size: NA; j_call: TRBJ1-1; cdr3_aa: CASSSLSTEAFF; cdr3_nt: TGTGCCAGCAGCTCCCTCAGCACTGAAGCTTTCTTT
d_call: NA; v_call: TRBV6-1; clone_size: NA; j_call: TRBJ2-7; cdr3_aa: CASSEAARDPHEQYF; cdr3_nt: TGTGCCAGCAGTGAAGCGGCCAGGGATCCCCACGAGCAGTACTTC
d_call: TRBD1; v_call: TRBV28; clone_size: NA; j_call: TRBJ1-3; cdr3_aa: CASSQDRFSGNTIYF; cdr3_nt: TGTGCCAGCAGCCAGGACAGGTTCTCTGGAAACACCATATATTTT
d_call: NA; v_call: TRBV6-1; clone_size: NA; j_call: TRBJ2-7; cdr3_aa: CASSEIGVAYEQYF; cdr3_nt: TGTGCCAGCAGTGAAATAGGGGTGGCCTACGAGCAGTACTTC
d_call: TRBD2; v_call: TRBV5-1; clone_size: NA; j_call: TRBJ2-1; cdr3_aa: CASSLGLAGGTDHNEQFF; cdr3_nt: TGCGCCAGCAGCTTGGGACTAGCGGGGGGCACTGATCACAATGAGCAGTTCTTC
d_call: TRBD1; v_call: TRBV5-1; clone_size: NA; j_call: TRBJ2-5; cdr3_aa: CASSYQGQGQETQYF; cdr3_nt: TGCGCCAGCAGCTACCAAGGACAGGGGCAAGAGACCCAGTACTTC
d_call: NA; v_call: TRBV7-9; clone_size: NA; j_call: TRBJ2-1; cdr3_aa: CASSSQGPWGYNEQFF; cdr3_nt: TGTGCCAGCAGCTCACAGGGCCCATGGGGTTACAATGAGCAGTTCTTC
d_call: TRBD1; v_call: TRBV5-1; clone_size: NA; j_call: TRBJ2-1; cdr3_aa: CASSFPSWTGGNNEQFF; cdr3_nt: TGCGCCAGCAGCTTTCCCTCTTGGACAGGGGGAAACAATGAGCAGTTCTTC
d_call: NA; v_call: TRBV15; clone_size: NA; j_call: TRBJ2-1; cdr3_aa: CATSRDWGAGNEQFF; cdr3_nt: TGTGCCACCAGCAGAGATTGGGGGGCGGGCAATGAGCAGTTCTTC
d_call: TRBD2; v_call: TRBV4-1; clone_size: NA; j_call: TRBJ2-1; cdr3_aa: CASSPEGGSSYNEQFF; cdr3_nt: TGCGCCAGCAGCCCCGAGGGAGGGAGCTCCTACAATGAGCAGTTCTTC
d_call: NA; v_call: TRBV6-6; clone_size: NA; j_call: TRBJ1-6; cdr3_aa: CASGLGGDNSPLHF; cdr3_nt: TGTGCCAGCGGATTGGGAGGGGATAATTCACCCCTCCACTTT
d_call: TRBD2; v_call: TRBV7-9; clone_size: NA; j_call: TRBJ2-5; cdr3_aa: CASSPPSVGGETQYF; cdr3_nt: TGTGCCAGCAGCCCCCCCTCGGTGGGGGGGGAGACCCAGTACTTC
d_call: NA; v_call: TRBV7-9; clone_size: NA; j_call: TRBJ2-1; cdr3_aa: CASSLDLYNEQFF; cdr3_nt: TGTGCCAGCAGCTTAGACCTTTACAATGAGCAGTTCTTC
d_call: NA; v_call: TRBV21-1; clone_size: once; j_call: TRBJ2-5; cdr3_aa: CASSKNARISSHTRDREAQYF; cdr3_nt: TGTGCCAGCAGCAAAAATGCCCGGATATCCAGTCATACAAGAGACCGCGAGGCCCAGTACTTC
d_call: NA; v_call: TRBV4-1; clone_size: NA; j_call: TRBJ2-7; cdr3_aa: CASSQDLETYEQYF; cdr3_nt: TGCGCCAGCAGCCAAGATTTGGAGACCTACGAGCAGTACTTC
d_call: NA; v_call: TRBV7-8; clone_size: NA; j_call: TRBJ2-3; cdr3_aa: CASSSSTDTQYF; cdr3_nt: TGTGCCAGCAGCTCGAGCACAGATACGCAGTATTTT
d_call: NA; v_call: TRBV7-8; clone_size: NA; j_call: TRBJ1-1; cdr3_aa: CASSLRAGTEAFF; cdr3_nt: TGTGCCAGCAGCTTACGGGCGGGCACTGAAGCTTTCTTT